This record concerns one T cell receptor beta chain sequence. The antigen is not known. Primers included in the PCR were 60 Vbeta and 13 Jbeta primers. Generated by immunoSEQ multiplex PCR, the TCRdb table keeps only in-frame clones and is missing some. The sample holds 95,000 to 150,000 clones, 60% to 85% seen once. The sample is drawn from a study of cytomegalovirus exposure and HLA in healthy donors. General study findings and limits: What TCR beta sequences reportedly achieved was accurate prediction of HLA-A and HLA-B alleles in most subjects. Researchers reported that a few CMV-associated chains were confirmed in vitro as CMV antigen-specific.

CDR1 SGHTA and CDR2 FQGTGA come from the germline V gene. V lost 3 bases to trimming and J lost 5 bases, with 13 bases between them. This CDR3 is built from 14 residues. The chain couples TRBV7-3 to TRBJ2-5; a possible D gene is TRBD2 (7 bases). This receptor was identified in a woman aged 40-49 years in good health and CMV-seropositive. The sample comprised PBMCs. CDR3 sequence: CASSFRGARETQYF. The DNA of the CDR3 is TGTGCCAGCAGCTTCCGGGGGGCGCGGGAGACCCAGTACTTC.